The text below deals with one TCR beta chain. The V gene's germline CDR1 is SGDLS and CDR2 YYNGEE. Germline trimming cut 0 bases from V and 0 bases from J; bases unmatched to any gene: 4. The CDR3 totals 17 residues. As processed by the authors: The assay estimated nucleated cells by amplifying reference gene primers. TCRdb's table, derived via immunoSEQ multiplex PCR, lists solely in-frame clones and lacks some. The DNA was the basis for D and trimming; V, J and clone size are from that table. This sample has about 100,000 clones, with around 86% found just once. The data originate from a study of blood T cell repertoires in COVID-19. Study-wide context: Sites across the United States, Italy and Spain contributed samples from acute and convalescent COVID-19.

The chain joins TRBV9 to TRBJ2-1; 9 bases align to TRBD2. This clonotype originated in a woman aged 65 to 85 with acute or convalescent COVID-19. The material sequenced was peripheral blood. The CDR3 DNA is TGTGCCAGCAGCGTAGGAATTAGCGGGAGCTCCTACAATGAGCAGTTCTTC. Encoded protein: CASSVGISGSSYNEQFF.